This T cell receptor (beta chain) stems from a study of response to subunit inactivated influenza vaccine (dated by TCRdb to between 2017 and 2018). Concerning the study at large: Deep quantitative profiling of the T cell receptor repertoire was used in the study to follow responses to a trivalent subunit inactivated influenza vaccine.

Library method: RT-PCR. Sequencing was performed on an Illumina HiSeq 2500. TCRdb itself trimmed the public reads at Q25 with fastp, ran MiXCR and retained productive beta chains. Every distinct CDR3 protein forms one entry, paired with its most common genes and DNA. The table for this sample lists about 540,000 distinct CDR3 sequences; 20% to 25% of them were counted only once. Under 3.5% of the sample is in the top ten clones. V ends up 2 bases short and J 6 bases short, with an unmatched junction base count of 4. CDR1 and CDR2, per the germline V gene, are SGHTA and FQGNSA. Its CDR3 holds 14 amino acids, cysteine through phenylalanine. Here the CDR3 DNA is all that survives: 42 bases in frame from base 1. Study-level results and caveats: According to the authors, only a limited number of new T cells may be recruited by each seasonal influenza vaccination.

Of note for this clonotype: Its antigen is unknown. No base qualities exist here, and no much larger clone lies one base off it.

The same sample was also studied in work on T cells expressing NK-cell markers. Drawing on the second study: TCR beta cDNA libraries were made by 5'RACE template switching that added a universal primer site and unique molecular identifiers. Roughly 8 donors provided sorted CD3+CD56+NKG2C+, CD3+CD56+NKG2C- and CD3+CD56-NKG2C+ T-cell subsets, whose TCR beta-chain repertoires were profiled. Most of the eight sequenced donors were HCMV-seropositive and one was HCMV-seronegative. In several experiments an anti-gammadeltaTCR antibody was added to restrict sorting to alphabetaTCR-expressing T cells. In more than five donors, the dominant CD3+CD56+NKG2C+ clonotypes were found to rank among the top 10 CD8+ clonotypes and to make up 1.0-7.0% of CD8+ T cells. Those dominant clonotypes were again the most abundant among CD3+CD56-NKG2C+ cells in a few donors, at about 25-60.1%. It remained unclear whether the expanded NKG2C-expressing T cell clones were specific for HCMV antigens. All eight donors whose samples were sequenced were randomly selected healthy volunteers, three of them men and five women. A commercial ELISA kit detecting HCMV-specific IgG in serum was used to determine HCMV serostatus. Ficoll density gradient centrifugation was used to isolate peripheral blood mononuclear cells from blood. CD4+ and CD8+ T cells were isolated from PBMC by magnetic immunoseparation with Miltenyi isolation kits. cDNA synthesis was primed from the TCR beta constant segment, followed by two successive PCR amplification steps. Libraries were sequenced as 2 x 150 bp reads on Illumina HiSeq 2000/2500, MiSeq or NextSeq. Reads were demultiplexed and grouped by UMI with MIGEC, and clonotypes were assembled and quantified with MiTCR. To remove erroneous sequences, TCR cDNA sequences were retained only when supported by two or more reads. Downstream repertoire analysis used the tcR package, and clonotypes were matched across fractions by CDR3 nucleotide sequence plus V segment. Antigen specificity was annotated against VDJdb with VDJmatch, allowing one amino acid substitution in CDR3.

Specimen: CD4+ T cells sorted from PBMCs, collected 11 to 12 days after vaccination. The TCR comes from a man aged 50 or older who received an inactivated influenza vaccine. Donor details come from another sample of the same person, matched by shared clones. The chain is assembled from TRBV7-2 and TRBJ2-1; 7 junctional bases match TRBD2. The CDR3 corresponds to CASSLLGGVNEQFF. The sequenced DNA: TGTGCCAGCAGCTTACTGGGAGGGGTCAATGAGCAGTTCTTC.